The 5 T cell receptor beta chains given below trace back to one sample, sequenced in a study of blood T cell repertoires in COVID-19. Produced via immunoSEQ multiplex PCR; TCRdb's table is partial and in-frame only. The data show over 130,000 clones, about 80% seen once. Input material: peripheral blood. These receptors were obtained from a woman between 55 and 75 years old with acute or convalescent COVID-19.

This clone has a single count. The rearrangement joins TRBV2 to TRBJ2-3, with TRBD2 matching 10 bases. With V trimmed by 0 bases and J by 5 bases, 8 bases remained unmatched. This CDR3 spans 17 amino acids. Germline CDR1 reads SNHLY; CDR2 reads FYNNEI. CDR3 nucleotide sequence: TGTGCCAGCAGTGAAGCGCCGGTAGCGGGAGGAAGAGATACGCAGTATTTT. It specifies CASSEAPVAGGRDTQYF. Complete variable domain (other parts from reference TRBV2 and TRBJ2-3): EPEVTQTPSHQVTQMGQEVILRCVPISNHLYFYWYRQILGQKVEFLVSFYNNEISEKSEIFDDQFSVERPDGSNFTLKIRSTKLEDSAMYFCASSEAPVAGGRDTQYFGPGTRLTVL.

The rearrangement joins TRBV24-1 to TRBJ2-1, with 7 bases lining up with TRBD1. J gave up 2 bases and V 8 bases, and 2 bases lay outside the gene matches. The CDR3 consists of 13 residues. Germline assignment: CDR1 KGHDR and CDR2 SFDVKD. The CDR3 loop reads CATMGQTYNEQFF. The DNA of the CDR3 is TGTGCCACCATGGGACAGACCTACAATGAGCAGTTCTTC.

CDR3 nucleotides: TGTGCCAGCAGGGTTCTAGGGGATCGGTATGGCTACACCTTC. It yields the protein CASRVLGDRYGYTF. V is TRBV27 and J is TRBJ1-2, with D maybe TRBD1 (5 bases). V was pared by 6 bases and J by 5 bases, with 16 bases between. The germline gives CDR1 MNHEY, CDR2 SMNVEV (reference sequence). The CDR3 loop spans 14 amino acids.

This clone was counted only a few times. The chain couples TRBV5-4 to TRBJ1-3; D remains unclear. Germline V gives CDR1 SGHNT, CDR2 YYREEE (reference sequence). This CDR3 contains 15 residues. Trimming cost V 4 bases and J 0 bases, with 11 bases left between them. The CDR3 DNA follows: TGTGCCAGCAGCCAAGGCAGGCACTCTGGAAACACCATATATTTT. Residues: CASSQGRHSGNTIYF.

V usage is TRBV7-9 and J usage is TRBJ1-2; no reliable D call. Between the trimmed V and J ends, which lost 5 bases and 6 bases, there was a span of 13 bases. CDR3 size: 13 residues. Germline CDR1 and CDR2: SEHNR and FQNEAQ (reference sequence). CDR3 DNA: TGTGCCAGCAGCCCGGAGGGCTATCATGGCTACACCTTC. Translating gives CASSPEGYHGYTF. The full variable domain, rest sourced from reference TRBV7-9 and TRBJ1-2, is DTGVSQNPRHKITKRGQNVTFRCDPISEHNRLYWYRQTLGQGPEFLTYFQNEAQLEKSRLLSDRFSAERPKGSFSTLEIQRTEQGDSAMYLCASSPEGYHGYTFGSGTRLTVV.